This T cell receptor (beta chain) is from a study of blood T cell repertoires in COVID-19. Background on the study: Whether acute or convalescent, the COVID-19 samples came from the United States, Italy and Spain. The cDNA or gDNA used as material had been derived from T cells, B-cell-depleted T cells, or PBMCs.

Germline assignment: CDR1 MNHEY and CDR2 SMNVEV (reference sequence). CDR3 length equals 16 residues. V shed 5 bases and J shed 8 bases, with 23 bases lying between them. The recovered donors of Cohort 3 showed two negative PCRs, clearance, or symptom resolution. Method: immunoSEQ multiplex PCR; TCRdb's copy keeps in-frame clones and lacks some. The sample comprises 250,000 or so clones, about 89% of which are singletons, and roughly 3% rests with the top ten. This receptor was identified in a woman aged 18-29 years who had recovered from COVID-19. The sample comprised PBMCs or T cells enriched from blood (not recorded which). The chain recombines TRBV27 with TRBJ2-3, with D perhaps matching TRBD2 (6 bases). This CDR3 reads CASSAGAVYLEGTQYF. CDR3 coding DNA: TGTGCCAGCAGTGCCGGGGCCGTATATTTGGAGGGTACGCAGTATTTT.